Reported below is one T cell receptor (beta chain). Its antigen is not identified. The CDR3 is 14 amino acids. Trimming took 4 bases from V and 4 from J, leaving 15 bases between them. From germline, CDR1 is SGHKS and CDR2 YYEKEE (reference sequence). This entry is derived from a study of cytomegalovirus exposure and HLA in healthy donors. Sequencing was performed with immunoSEQ multiplex PCR; in TCRdb, only in-frame clones are kept and a portion is missing. The repertoire holds 140,000 to 150,000 clones, with roughly 90% as singletons. General study findings and limits: Reports credit the classifier with highly specific, highly sensitive diagnosis of cytomegalovirus status. According to a subsequent analysis, TCR clusters identified in the first cohort showed a tendency to co-occur across the roughly 120 validation repertoires. It was 164 TCR beta chains that were listed as cytomegalovirus-associated.

The V gene is TRBV5-5, the J gene TRBJ2-7; a possible D gene is TRBD2 (6 bases). Material: PBMCs. This sequence was found in a man aged 18 to 29 in good health and CMV-seronegative. The CDR3 coding sequence is TGTGCCAGCAGCCCGACGGGGGTGGTATACGAGCAGTACTTC. This translates into CASSPTGVVYEQYF.